The 12 T cell receptor beta chains presented below share a single source sample, sequenced in a study of early T cells in non-severe SARS-CoV-2 infection (dated by TCRdb to the early 2020s). Library prep was done by 5' RACE. The data were produced on a NextSeq 500. Clones were called with MiXCR by TCRdb after fastp trimmed the public reads at Q25, and only in-frame beta chains were retained. Duplicate CDR3 protein sequences are folded into a single record with the most common DNA and genes. Within this sample are over 85,000 distinct CDR3 sequences, with about an eighth of them counted one time only. The leading ten clones occupy about 6.2% of the sample. Sequenced sample: whole blood. These receptor sequences come from an adult who was a healthcare worker with PCR-confirmed SARS-CoV-2 infection or an uninfected control (not recorded which).

The V call is TRBV2, the J call TRBJ2-1; 8 bases align to TRBD2. This CDR3 is 15 amino acids long. Trimming at V came to 4 bases and at J to 5 bases, leaving 7 bases not matched to a gene. From germline, CDR1 is SNHLY and CDR2 FYNNEI. The CDR3 nucleotides read TGTGCCAGCAGTGGAGCCAGCGGGGGCCACAATGAGCAGTTCTTC. It is translated as CASSGASGGHNEQFF.

This clonotype was counted only a few times. The rearrangement links TRBV20-1 to TRBJ1-5; 7 bases align to TRBD1. The CDR3 has 15 amino acids. Per the germline V gene, CDR1 is DFQATT and CDR2 is SNEGSKA (reference sequence). V lost 5 bases to trimming and J lost 0 bases; unmatched junction nucleotides: 7. The DNA of the CDR3 is TGCAGTGCTTACAGGGGACTTTATAGCAATCAGCCCCAGCATTTT. As protein: CSAYRGLYSNQPQHF.

V and J are TRBV10-3 and TRBJ1-4; 7 positions agree with TRBD1. The CDR3 is 16 amino acids. Per germline, CDR1 ENHRY and CDR2 SYGVKD. V trimming: 0 bases; J trimming: 7 bases; junction bases outside the gene matches: 8. The CDR3 loop is CAISESSGGSGEKLFF. DNA for the CDR3: TGTGCCATCAGTGAGTCTTCAGGGGGGAGTGGTGAAAAACTGTTTTTT.

The chain couples TRBV2 to TRBJ2-1, with 8 bases matching TRBD2. The V gene end was trimmed by 6 bases and the J gene end by 9 bases; junction bases not matched to a gene: 4. Germline-derived CDR1 and CDR2 are SNHLY and FYNNEI. This CDR3 is built from 12 residues. CDR3 in amino acids: CASSESGSEQFF. CDR3 in DNA: TGTGCCAGCAGCGAGAGCGGGAGTGAGCAGTTCTTC.

The chain joins TRBV29-1 to TRBJ2-1; D unresolved. Germline CDR1 reads SQVTM; CDR2 reads ANQGSEA. The CDR3 spans 11 residues. Between the trimmed V and J ends, which lost 4 bases and 9 bases, there was a span of 10 bases. Written as DNA, the CDR3 is TGCAGCGTTGGCCCCGGAGTTGAGCAGTTCTTC. This codes for CSVGPGVEQFF.

The chain couples TRBV30 to TRBJ1-3, with TRBD1 matching 9 bases. The CDR3 runs to 14 residues. Germline CDR1 reads GTSNPN; CDR2 reads SVGIG (reference sequence). Unmatched junction bases numbered 6, after V lost 5 bases and J lost 4 bases. This chain's CDR3 is CAWAPGTGGNTIYF. The CDR3 coding sequence is TGTGCCTGGGCGCCCGGGACAGGGGGAAACACCATATATTTT.

This sequence joins TRBV6-5 and TRBJ1-1, with D possibly being TRBD1 (5 bases). The CDR3 sequence is 11 residues long. The V end lost 5 bases, the J end lost 9 bases, and 10 bases lay between the germline ends. Germline lookup yields CDR1 MNHEY and CDR2 SVGAGI. CDR3 residues: CASSLWGQAFF. The CDR3 DNA follows: TGTGCCAGCAGTCTGTGGGGACAAGCTTTCTTT.

This clonotype was picked up many times. The gene calls are TRBV28 and TRBJ1-6; D call uncertain. V lost 2 bases, J lost 7 bases, and 15 bases lay in between. Germline CDR1 MDHEN, CDR2 SYDVKM. The CDR3 loop spans 16 amino acids. In DNA, the CDR3 is TGTGCCAGCAGTTTAAACGGCCCCCCGGGGAATTCACCCCTCCACTTT. This gives the protein CASSLNGPPGNSPLHF.

This clonotype was found a few times. The rearrangement joins TRBV7-2 to TRBJ2-7; 7 bases agree with TRBD2. The CDR3 has 13 amino acids. The V gene end was trimmed by 1 base and the J gene end by 4 bases; junction bases not matched to a gene: 1. Germline CDR1 is SGHTA and CDR2 is FQGNSA. The CDR3 sequence is CASSLVGRYEQYF. CDR3 DNA sequence: TGTGCCAGCAGCTTAGTCGGGAGGTACGAGCAGTACTTC. The whole variable domain, filled in from reference TRBV7-2 and TRBJ2-7, reads GAGVSQSPSNKVTEKGKDVELRCDPISGHTALYWYRQSLGQGLEFLIYFQGNSAPDKSGLPSDRFSAERTGGSVSTLTIQRTQQEDSAVYLCASSLVGRYEQYFGPGTRLTVT.

Ten or more counts support this clonotype. The chain has TRBV19 and TRBJ2-2; D remains ambiguous. CDR3 length equals 13 residues. Trimming left V 2 bases short and J 5 bases short, with 6 bases between. CDR1 and CDR2 (germline): LNHDA, SQIVND (reference sequence). The DNA for the CDR3 is TGTGCCAGTAGTATACTGGGAACCGGGGAGCTGTTTTTT. Residues: CASSILGTGELFF.

The table lists this clonotype with many counts. This chain links TRBV5-1 with TRBJ2-7; tentatively, D is TRBD1 or TRBD2 (6 bases each). The germline gives CDR1 SGHRS, CDR2 YFSETQ. The CDR3 has 15 amino acids. The V end lost 2 bases, the J end lost 0 bases, and 12 bases lay between the germline ends. The CDR3 region has the DNA TGCGCCAGCAGCTTAGGGGGGAGTGCCTCCTACGAGCAGTACTTC. Translating it yields CASSLGGSASYEQYF.

This clonotype came up many times. The V gene is TRBV18, the J gene TRBJ1-6, with TRBD1 matching 7 bases. The CDR3 is made up of 16 amino acids. Germline trimming cut 6 bases from V and 9 bases from J; bases unmatched to any gene: 14. Germline V gene sequence: CDR1 KGHSH, CDR2 LQKENI. CDR3 nucleotides: TGTGCCAGCTCGCCTTTGCGGGACAGAGGCTCTTCACCCCTCCACTTT. Its translation: CASSPLRDRGSSPLHF.